Shown below are 15 T cell receptor beta chains from a single sample sequenced in a study of cytomegalovirus exposure and HLA in healthy donors. PCR employed 60 Vbeta and 13 Jbeta primers. Method: immunoSEQ multiplex PCR; TCRdb's copy keeps in-frame clones and lacks some. Its clone listing holds 150,000 to 250,000 clones. The sample consisted of PBMCs. The receptors derive from a boy younger than 18 in good health and CMV-seronegative.

The chain employs TRBV28 and TRBJ2-6; D is unclear. CDR1 and CDR2 from the germline V gene are MDHEN and SYDVKM. The germline V and J ends were trimmed by 5 bases and 0 bases, with 11 bases remaining between them. This CDR3 comprises 16 residues. CDR3 DNA sequence: TGTGCCAGCAGTCTAACCGTTTCCTCTGGGGCCAACGTCCTGACTTTC. This gives the protein CASSLTVSSGANVLTF. Complete variable domain (other parts from reference TRBV28 and TRBJ2-6): DVKVTQSSRYLVKRTGEKVFLECVQDMDHENMFWYRQDPGLGLRLIYFSYDVKMKEKGDIPEGYSVSREKKERFSLILESASTNQTSMYLCASSLTVSSGANVLTFGAGSRLTVL.

The chain links TRBV6-5 to TRBJ2-1; 7 bases agree with TRBD1. This CDR3 has 14 residues. The germline V gene has CDR1 MNHEY and CDR2 SVGAGI. Trimming removed 7 bases from V and 5 bases from J; junction bases left unmatched: 8. The DNA of the CDR3 is TGTGCCAGCACCCGGGACAGACTTCACAATGAGCAGTTCTTC. Translated, it gives CASTRDRLHNEQFF.

CDR3 nucleotide sequence: TGCGCCAAAATGGACAGCTTCTCCTACGAGCAGTACTTC. Amino acids: CAKMDSFSYEQYF. The rearrangement joins TRBV5-1 to TRBJ2-7; TRBD1 might be the D (6 bases). The CDR3 covers 13 residues. CDR1 and CDR2 (germline): SGHRS, YFSETQ. The ends were cut back, 9 bases at V and 0 bases at J, with 13 bases in the middle. Based on the CDR3 plus reference TRBV5-1 and TRBJ2-7, the full variable domain is KAGVTQTPRYLIKTRGQQVTLSCSPISGHRSVSWYQQTPGQGLQFLFEYFSETQRNKGNFPGRFSGRQFSNSRSEMNVSTLELGDSALYLCAKMDSFSYEQYFGPGTRLTVT.

This chain joins TRBV9 and TRBJ1-3; D is undetermined. Germline V gene data show CDR1 as SGDLS and CDR2 as YYNGEE. Trimming removed 0 bases from V and 2 bases from J, with 15 bases in between. The CDR3 has 17 amino acids. CDR3 nucleotides: TGTGCCAGCAGCGTAGATTCATGGCAGGCAACTGGAAACACCATATATTTT. It encodes CASSVDSWQATGNTIYF.

This chain links TRBV6-5 with TRBJ1-5; D is unclear. The CDR3 is 14 residues long. Germline V gene lookup returns CDR1 MNHEY and CDR2 SVGAGI. Trimming shortened V by 0 bases and J by 0 bases, and 3 bases separated the two germline ends. CDR3 protein: CASSYSRSNQPQHF. DNA of the CDR3: TGTGCCAGCAGTTACTCCCGTAGCAATCAGCCCCAGCATTTT.

The V call is TRBV6-6, the J call TRBJ2-2; D is perhaps TRBD1 (5 bases). Per germline, CDR1 MNHNY and CDR2 SVGAGI (reference sequence). This CDR3 contains 13 residues. CDR3 sequence reads: CAEGEHDGGELFF. CDR3 sequence (DNA): TGTGCAGAAGGGGAACACGATGGCGGGGAGCTGTTTTTT.

V is TRBV30 and J is TRBJ1-6; D is ambiguous. Per the germline V gene, CDR1 is GTSNPN and CDR2 is SVGIG (reference sequence). This CDR3 has 16 amino acids. The V gene lost 1 base and the J gene lost 7 bases, with 17 bases spanning the gap. The CDR3 spells CAWSEGAHARNSPLHF. The CDR3 DNA follows: TGTGCCTGGAGTGAGGGAGCCCACGCTCGGAATTCACCCCTCCACTTT.

The rearrangement uses TRBV7-9 and TRBJ2-7, with 12 bases that match TRBD2. Per the germline V gene, CDR1 is SEHNR and CDR2 is FQNEAQ (reference sequence). CDR3 length: 15 amino acids. Trimming at V came to 4 bases and at J to 2 bases, leaving 3 bases not matched to a gene. In DNA, the CDR3 is TGTGCCAGCAGCTCACTAGCGGGGGGCCCCTACGAGCAGTACTTC. Translating gives CASSSLAGGPYEQYF.

The V gene is TRBV4-2, the J gene TRBJ2-7, with a tentative D call TRBD2 (6 bases). Germline CDR1 and CDR2: LGHNA and YNFKEQ. The CDR3 sequence is 15 residues long. With 1 base removed from V and 5 bases from J, the gap between germline ends came to 15 bases. CDR3 protein: CASSQGGAGPDEQYF. The DNA for the CDR3 is TGTGCCAGCAGCCAAGGAGGGGCGGGGCCCGACGAGCAGTACTTC.

Here the CDR3 DNA reads TGTGCCAGCAGCAAAGGACAGGGGGCGGGTGAGACCCAGTACTTC. This encodes CASSKGQGAGETQYF. The rearrangement links TRBV11-3 to TRBJ2-5; the match to TRBD1 covers 11 bases. This CDR3 has 15 amino acids. Per the germline V gene, CDR1 is SGHNT and CDR2 is YENEEA. Germline trimming cut 5 bases from V and 5 bases from J; bases unmatched to any gene: 7.

The rearrangement links TRBV5-1 to TRBJ2-5, with 7 bases fitting TRBD2. The germline V gene has CDR1 SGHRS and CDR2 YFSETQ. V lost 0 bases and J lost 3; bases outside the gene matches: 2. The CDR3 is 14 amino acids. Written as DNA, the CDR3 is TGCGCCAGCAGCTTGGAGGGGACTAAAGAGACCCAGTACTTC. This sequence encodes CASSLEGTKETQYF.

The chain employs TRBV5-1 and TRBJ2-2; 8 bases fit TRBD1. J gave up 0 bases and V 1 base, and 2 bases lay outside the gene matches. The CDR3 consists of 16 residues. CDR1 is SGHRS, CDR2 YFSETQ, per germline. The CDR3 spells CASSLQGAANTGELFF. In DNA form, the CDR3 reads TGCGCCAGCAGCTTGCAGGGGGCCGCGAACACCGGGGAGCTGTTTTTT.

This chain uses TRBV4-1 with TRBJ2-7, with D possibly TRBD2 on 6 matching bases. There are 15 residues in the CDR3. Germline V gene lookup returns CDR1 MGHRA and CDR2 YSYEKL. The V and J ends lost 3 bases and 1 base respectively, with 13 bases between them. CDR3 nucleotide sequence: TGCGCCAGCAGCCACTCTATCGGGGGTTCCTACGAGCAGTACTTC. This codes for CASSHSIGGSYEQYF.

The chain joins TRBV19 to TRBJ1-2; 10 bases map to TRBD1. The ends lost 4 bases at V and 9 bases at J; junction bases unmatched: 8. Looked up from germline, CDR1 is LNHDA and CDR2 is SQIVND (reference sequence). The CDR3 is made up of 14 amino acids. CDR3 loop: CASSTGQGVVRYTF. The CDR3 nucleotides are TGTGCCAGTAGTACCGGACAGGGGGTCGTGCGCTACACCTTC.

V usage is TRBV5-1 and J usage is TRBJ2-5, with D possibly TRBD2 on 5 matching bases. Germline lookup yields CDR1 SGHRS and CDR2 YFSETQ. CDR3 length: 14 amino acids. V lost 6 bases to trimming and J lost 4 bases, with 16 bases between them. CDR3 sequence reads: CASKRSGWGETQYF. CDR3 in DNA: TGCGCCAGCAAACGGTCGGGGTGGGGAGAGACCCAGTACTTC.